This TCR beta chain was captured by sequencing in a study of T cells in Graves' hyperthyroidism and ophthalmopathy. Template material for amplifying TCR beta CDR3 regions consisted of RNA transcripts. Researchers ran a first-round RT-PCR on the TCR CDR3 using the HTBI primer set. TCRdb reprocessed the multiplex PCR reads with MiXCR, giving one entry per CDR3 protein. Here the sample spans under 350,000 distinct CDR3 sequences, approximately 14% being singletons. Germline V gene data show CDR1 as MNHNS and CDR2 as SASEGT. CDR3 length: 11 amino acids. Trimming removed 3 bases at V and 12 bases at J, with 6 bases between. In its sample, this clonotype was seen many times. The PBMCs studied were ones that came from around 10 ml fresh peripheral blood.

The genes are TRBV6-1 and TRBJ1-6; D is possibly TRBD1 (5 bases). The source is a woman between 35 and 50 years old with Graves' ophthalmopathy. The sample comprised blood. The CDR3 nucleotides are TGTGCCAGCAGTGAGAGGGGACCCCTCCACTTT. Translated: CASSERGPLHF.